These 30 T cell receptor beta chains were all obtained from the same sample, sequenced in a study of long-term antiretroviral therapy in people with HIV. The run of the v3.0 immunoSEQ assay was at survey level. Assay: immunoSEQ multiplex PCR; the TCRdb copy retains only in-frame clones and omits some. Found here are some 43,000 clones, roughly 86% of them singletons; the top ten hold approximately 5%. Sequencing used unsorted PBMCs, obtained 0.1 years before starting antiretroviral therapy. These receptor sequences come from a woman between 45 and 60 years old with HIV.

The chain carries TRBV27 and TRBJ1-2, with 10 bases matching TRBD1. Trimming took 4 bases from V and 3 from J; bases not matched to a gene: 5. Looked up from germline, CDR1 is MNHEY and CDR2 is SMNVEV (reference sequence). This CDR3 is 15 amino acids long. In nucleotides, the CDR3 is TGTGCCAGCAGTTCCTGGGACAGGGGAGACTATGGCTACACCTTC. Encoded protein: CASSSWDRGDYGYTF.

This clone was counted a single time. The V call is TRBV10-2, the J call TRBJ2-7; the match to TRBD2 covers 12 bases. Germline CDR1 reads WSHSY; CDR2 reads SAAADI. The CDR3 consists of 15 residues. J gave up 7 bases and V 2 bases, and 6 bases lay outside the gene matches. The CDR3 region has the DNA TGCGCCAGCAGTGAGGTTCTAGCGGGGGGGAGGGAGCAGTACTTC. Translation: CASSEVLAGGREQYF.

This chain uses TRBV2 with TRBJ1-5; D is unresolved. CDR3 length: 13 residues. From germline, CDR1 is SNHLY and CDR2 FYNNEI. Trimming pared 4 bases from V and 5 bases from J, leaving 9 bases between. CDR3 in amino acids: CASSANTDQPQHF. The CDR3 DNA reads TGTGCCAGCAGTGCCAATACAGATCAGCCCCAGCATTTT.

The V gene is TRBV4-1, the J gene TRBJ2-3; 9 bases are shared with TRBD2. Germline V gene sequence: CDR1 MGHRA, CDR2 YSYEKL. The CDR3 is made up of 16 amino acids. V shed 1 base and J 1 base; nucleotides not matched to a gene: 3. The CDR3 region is CASSQGQRGGTDTQYF. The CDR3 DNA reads TGCGCCAGCAGCCAAGGGCAGCGGGGGGGCACAGATACGCAGTATTTT.

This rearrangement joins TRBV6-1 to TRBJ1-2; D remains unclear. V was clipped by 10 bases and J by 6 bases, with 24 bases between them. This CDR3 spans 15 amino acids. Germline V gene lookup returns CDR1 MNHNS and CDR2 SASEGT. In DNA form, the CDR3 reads TGTGCCACCAAGATCCAGGTAGCCACTCTTAATGGCTACACCTTC. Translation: CATKIQVATLNGYTF.

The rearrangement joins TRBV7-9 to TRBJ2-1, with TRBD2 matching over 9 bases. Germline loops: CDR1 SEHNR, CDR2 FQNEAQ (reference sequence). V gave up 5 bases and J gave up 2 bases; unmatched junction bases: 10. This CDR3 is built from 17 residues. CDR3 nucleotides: TGTGCCAGCAGCGATGATAGCGGGGGTCGAACCTACAATGAGCAGTTCTTC. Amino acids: CASSDDSGGRTYNEQFF.

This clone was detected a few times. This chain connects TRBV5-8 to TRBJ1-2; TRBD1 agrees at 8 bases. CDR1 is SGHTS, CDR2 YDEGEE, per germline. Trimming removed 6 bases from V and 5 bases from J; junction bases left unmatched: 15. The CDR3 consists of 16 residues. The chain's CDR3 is CASTIPITGGRYGYTF. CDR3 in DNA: TGTGCCAGCACGATACCGATAACAGGGGGACGGTATGGCTACACCTTC. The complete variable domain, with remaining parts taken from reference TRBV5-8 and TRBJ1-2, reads EAGVTQSPTHLIKTRGQQATLRCSPISGHTSVYWYQQALGLGLQFLLWYDEGEERNRGNFPPRFSGRQFPNYSSELNVNALELEDSALYLCASTIPITGGRYGYTFGSGTRLTVV.

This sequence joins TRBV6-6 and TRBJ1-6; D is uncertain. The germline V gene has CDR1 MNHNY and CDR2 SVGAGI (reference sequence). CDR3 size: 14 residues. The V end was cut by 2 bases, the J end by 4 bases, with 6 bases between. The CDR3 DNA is TGTGCCAGCAGTTACGCGCAGTATAATTCACCCCTCCACTTT. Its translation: CASSYAQYNSPLHF.

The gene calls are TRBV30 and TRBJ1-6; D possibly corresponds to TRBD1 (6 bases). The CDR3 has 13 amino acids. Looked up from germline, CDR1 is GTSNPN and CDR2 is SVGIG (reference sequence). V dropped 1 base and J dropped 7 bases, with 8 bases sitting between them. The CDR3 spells CAWSDRANSPLHF. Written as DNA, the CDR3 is TGTGCCTGGAGTGACAGGGCAAATTCACCCCTCCACTTT.

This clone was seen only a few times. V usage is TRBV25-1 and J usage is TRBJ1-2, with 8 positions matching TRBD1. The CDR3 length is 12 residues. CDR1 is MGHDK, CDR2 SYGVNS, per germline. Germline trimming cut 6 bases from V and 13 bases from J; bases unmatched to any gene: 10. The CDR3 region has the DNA TGTGCCAGCAGGGGGGGACAGGCGGTCGCCACCTTC. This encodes CASRGGQAVATF.

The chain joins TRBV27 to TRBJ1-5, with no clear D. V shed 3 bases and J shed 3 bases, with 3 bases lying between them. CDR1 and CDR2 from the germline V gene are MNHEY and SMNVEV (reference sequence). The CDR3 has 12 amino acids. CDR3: CASSFHNQPQHF. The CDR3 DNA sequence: TGTGCCAGCAGTTTTCACAATCAGCCCCAGCATTTT.

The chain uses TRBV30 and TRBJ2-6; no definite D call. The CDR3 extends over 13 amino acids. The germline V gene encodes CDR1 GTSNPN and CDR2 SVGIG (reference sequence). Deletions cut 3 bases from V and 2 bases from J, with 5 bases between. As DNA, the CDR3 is TGTGCCTGGAGGGTCCCTGGGGCCAACGTCCTGACTTTC. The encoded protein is CAWRVPGANVLTF.

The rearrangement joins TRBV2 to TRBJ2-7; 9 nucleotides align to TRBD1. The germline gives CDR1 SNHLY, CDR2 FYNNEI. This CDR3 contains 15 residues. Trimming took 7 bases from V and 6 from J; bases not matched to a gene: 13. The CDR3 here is CASTTGKTGGREQYF. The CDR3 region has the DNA TGTGCCAGCACCACGGGGAAGACAGGGGGGCGCGAGCAGTACTTC.

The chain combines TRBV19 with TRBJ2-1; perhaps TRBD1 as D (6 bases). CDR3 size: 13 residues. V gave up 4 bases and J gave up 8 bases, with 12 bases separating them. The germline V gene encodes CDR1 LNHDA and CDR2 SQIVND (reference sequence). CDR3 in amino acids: CASSSQGKYEQFF. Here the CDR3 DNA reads TGTGCCAGTAGTAGCCAGGGGAAATATGAGCAGTTCTTC.

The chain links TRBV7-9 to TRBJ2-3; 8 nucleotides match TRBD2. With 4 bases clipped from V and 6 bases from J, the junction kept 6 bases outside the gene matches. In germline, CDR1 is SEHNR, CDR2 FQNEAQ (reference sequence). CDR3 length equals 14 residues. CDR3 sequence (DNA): TGTGCCAGCAGCTCGGGCAGCGGGGGTGATACGCAGTATTTT. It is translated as CASSSGSGGDTQYF.

The CDR3, as DNA: TGTGCCTGGAGTGTAAGACGGGGAACTGGAAACACCATATATTTT. As protein: CAWSVRRGTGNTIYF. The rearrangement links TRBV30 to TRBJ1-3; no reliable D call. Germline CDR1 and CDR2: GTSNPN and SVGIG (reference sequence). The CDR3 covers 15 residues. The V gene lost 0 bases and the J gene lost 2 bases, with 11 bases spanning the gap.

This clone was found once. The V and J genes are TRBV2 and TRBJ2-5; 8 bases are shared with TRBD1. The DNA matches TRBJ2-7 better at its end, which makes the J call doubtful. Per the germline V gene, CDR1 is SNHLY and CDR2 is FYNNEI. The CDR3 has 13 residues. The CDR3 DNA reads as TGTGCCAGCATGGGCAGGGGGCTGTACGAGCAGTACTTC. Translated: CASMGRGLYEQYF.

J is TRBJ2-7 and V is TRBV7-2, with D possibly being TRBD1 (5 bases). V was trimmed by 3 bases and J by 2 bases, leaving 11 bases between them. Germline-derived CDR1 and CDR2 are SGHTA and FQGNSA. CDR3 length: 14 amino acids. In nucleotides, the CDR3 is TGTGCCAGCAGCTTTGCCAGGGCGGCCTACGAGCAGTACTTC. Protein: CASSFARAAYEQYF.

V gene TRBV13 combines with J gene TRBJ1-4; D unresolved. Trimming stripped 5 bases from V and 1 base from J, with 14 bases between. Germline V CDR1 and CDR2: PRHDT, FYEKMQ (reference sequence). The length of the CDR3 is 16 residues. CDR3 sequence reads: CASSARASVTNEKLFF. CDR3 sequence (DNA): TGTGCCAGCAGCGCACGGGCTTCAGTAACTAATGAAAAACTGTTTTTT.

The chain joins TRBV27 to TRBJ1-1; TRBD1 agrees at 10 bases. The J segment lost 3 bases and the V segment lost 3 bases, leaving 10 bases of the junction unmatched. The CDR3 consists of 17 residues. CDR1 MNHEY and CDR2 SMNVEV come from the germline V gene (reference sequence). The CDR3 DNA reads TGTGCCAGCAGTTTGACCGGGACAGGGGCCGGATACACTGAAGCTTTCTTT. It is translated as CASSLTGTGAGYTEAFF.

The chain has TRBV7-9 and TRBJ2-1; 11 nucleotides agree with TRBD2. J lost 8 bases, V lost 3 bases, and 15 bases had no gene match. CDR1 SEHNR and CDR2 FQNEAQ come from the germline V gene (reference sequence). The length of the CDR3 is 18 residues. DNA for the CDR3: TGTGCCAGCAGCTTCCGACTAGCGGGGCCCCGGGTAAACGATGAGCAGTTCTTC. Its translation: CASSFRLAGPRVNDEQFF.

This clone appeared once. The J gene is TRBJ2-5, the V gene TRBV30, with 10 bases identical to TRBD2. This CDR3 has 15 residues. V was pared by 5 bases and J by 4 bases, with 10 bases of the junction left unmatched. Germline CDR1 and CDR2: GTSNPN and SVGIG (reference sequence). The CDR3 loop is CAWGASVAGGETQYF. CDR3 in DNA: TGTGCCTGGGGTGCGTCAGTAGCGGGGGGAGAGACCCAGTACTTC.

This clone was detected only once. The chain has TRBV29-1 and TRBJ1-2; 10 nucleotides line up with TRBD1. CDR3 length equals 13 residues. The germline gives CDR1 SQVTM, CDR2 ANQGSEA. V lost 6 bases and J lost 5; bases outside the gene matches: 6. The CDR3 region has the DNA TGCAGCGTAACCGGGACAGGGGTTTATGGCTACACCTTC. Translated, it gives CSVTGTGVYGYTF.

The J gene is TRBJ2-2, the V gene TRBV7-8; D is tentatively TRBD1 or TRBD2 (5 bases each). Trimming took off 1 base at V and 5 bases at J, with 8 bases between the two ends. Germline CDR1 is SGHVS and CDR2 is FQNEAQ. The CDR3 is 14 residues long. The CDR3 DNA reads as TGTGCCAGCAGCTTAGTAGGGACGACCGGGGAGCTGTTTTTT. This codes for CASSLVGTTGELFF.

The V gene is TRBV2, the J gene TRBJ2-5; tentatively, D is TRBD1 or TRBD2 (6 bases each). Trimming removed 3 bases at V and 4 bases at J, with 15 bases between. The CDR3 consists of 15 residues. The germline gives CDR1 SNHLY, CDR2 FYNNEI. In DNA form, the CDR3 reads TGTGCCAGCAGTGATGACGGGGGCGCGACAGAGACCCAGTACTTC. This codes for CASSDDGGATETQYF.

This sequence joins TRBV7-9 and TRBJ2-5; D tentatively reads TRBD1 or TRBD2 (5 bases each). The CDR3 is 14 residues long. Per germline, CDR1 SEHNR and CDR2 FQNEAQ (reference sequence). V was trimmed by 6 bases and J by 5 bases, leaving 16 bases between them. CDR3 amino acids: CASSSWGREETQYF. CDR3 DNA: TGTGCCAGCAGTTCTTGGGGCAGGGAGGAGACCCAGTACTTC.

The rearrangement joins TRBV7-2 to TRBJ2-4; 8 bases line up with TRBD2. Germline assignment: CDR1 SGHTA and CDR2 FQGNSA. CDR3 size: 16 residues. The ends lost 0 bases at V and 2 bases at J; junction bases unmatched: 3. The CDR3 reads CASSLAGGASKNIQYF. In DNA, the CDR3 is TGTGCCAGCAGCTTAGCCGGGGGGGCGTCCAAAAACATTCAGTACTTC.

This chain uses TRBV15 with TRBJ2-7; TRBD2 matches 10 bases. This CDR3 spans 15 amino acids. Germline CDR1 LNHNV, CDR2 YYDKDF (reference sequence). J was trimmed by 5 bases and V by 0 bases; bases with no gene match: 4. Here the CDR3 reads CATSREAGGVDEQYF. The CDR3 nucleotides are TGTGCCACCAGCAGAGAAGCGGGGGGGGTAGACGAGCAGTACTTC. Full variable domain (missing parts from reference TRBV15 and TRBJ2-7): DAMVIQNPRYQVTQFGKPVTLSCSQTLNHNVMYWYQQKSSQAPKLLFHYYDKDFNNEADTPDNFQSRRPNTSFCFLDIRSPGLGDTAMYLCATSREAGGVDEQYFGPGTRLTVT.

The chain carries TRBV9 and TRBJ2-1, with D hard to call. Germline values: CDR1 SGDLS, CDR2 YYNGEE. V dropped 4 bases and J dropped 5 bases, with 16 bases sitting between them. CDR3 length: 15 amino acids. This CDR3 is CASSPRGDPNNEQFF. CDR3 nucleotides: TGTGCCAGCAGCCCTCGTGGGGATCCAAACAATGAGCAGTTCTTC. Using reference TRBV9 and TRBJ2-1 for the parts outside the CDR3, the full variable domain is DSGVTQTPKHLITATGQRVTLRCSPRSGDLSVYWYQQSLDQGLQFLIQYYNGEERAKGNILERFSAQQFPDLHSELNLSSLELGDSALYFCASSPRGDPNNEQFFGPGTRLTVL.

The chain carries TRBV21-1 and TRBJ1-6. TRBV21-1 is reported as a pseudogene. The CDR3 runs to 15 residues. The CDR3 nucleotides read TGTGCCAGCACCGCCGGGGCGGCCCTCAATTCACCCCTCCACTTT. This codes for CASTAGAALNSPLHF.